These 6 T cell receptor beta chains were all obtained from the same sample, sequenced in a study of pediatric ulcerative colitis. Some clones are missing from TCRdb's copy, which holds only in-frame ones; the method was immunoSEQ multiplex PCR. Here the sample spans tens of thousands of clones, about nine tenths being singletons. Input material: blood. The receptor source for this set is a boy aged 5-17 years who was a control in a study of pediatric ulcerative colitis.

This sequence joins TRBV6-4 and TRBJ2-1; TRBD2 agrees at 13 bases. V was clipped by 8 bases and J by 7 bases; unmatched bases: 8. Germline CDR1 reads MRHNA; CDR2 reads SNTAGT. The CDR3 consists of 15 residues. The CDR3 is CASRPLAGGPNEQFF. The CDR3 nucleotides are TGTGCCAGCCGGCCACTAGCGGGAGGGCCGAATGAGCAGTTCTTC.

This chain links TRBV5-4 with TRBJ2-7, with D unclear. CDR3 length: 14 amino acids. The V end was cut by 4 bases, the J end by 2 bases, with 13 bases between. From germline, CDR1 is SGHNT and CDR2 YYREEE (reference sequence). Here the CDR3 reads CASSAGFLPYEQYF. The CDR3 DNA is TGTGCCAGCAGCGCCGGTTTCCTGCCCTACGAGCAGTACTTC.

The V and J genes are TRBV11-2 and TRBJ2-5; possibly TRBD1 for D (5 bases). Trimming removed 3 bases from V and 10 bases from J, with 15 bases in between. The CDR3 totals 13 residues. Germline V CDR1 and CDR2: SGHAT, FQNNGV. The CDR3 is CASSLAPGRGQYF. The CDR3 DNA follows: TGTGCCAGCAGCTTGGCCCCGGGTAGGGGCCAGTACTTC.

The V and J genes are TRBV29-1 and TRBJ2-3; TRBD1 is a possible D gene (5 bases). Germline CDR1 reads SQVTM; CDR2 reads ANQGSEA. Deletions cut 3 bases from V and 2 bases from J, with 15 bases between. The CDR3 runs 15 residues. This chain's CDR3 is CSVDGQGKFTDTQYF. CDR3 bases: TGCAGCGTTGATGGCCAGGGAAAGTTCACAGATACGCAGTATTTT.

This chain links TRBV15 with TRBJ2-5; 7 nucleotides line up with TRBD2. The J call may be wrong; the DNA end is better matched by TRBJ2-7. This CDR3 region has 14 residues. CDR1 LNHNV and CDR2 YYDKDF come from the germline V gene (reference sequence). The CDR3 region is CATSHSRDYNEQYF. The CDR3, as DNA: TGTGCCACCAGCCATTCCCGGGACTACAACGAGCAGTACTTC.

Written as DNA, the CDR3 is TGCGCCAGCAGCTTGGCCAGAACGGAATACAATGAGCAGTTCTTC. Translation gives CASSLARTEYNEQFF. The chain uses TRBV5-1 and TRBJ2-1, with no clear D. V was cut by 0 bases and J by 4 bases, with 11 bases left in between. The CDR3 has 15 residues. Germline V gives CDR1 SGHRS, CDR2 YFSETQ.